These 23 T cell receptor beta chains came from one sample sequenced in a study of metastatic and nonmetastatic thyroid tumors (dated by TCRdb to about 2020). None of the patients had been given any treatment before thyroid surgery. The receptor library was made with PCR. The instrument given in TCRdb is Illumina HiSeq 4000. The raw public data were reprocessed by TCRdb itself: fastp quality trimming at Q25, MiXCR clonotype calling, in-frame beta chains only. Counted in this sample were 21,000 or so clones; around 15% of them appeared once. The ten largest make up roughly 40% of the sample. The sequencing input was blood. All receptors derive from a female donor with papillary thyroid cancer or a benign thyroid nodule (not recorded which). Some clones in this sample may be carry-over from other donors' samples.

Many counts were recorded for this clone. DNA of the CDR3: TGTGCCACCAGTGATTTCGTGGATTTTGGCACAGATACGCAGTATTTT. It specifies CATSDFVDFGTDTQYF. The chain is built from TRBV24-1 and TRBJ2-3; no definite D call. V lost 1 base and J lost 1, with 11 bases in between. There are 16 residues in the CDR3. Germline CDR1 reads KGHDR; CDR2 reads SFDVKD.

This clone was counted many times. The chain uses TRBV2 and TRBJ2-7; D might be TRBD2 (5 bases). Germline V CDR1 and CDR2: SNHLY, FYNNEI. V was clipped by 5 bases and J by 0 bases, with 26 bases between them. The CDR3 has 19 amino acids. This CDR3 is CASSRRQSGLASSSYEQYF. The CDR3 nucleotides are TGTGCCAGCAGTCGGCGACAATCAGGTCTAGCTTCGTCCTCCTACGAGCAGTACTTC.

This clone occurred many times. V gene TRBV6-1 combines with J gene TRBJ2-1; 11 bases fit TRBD1. Germline CDR1 is MNHNS and CDR2 is SASEGT. CDR3 length equals 17 residues. V was pared by 1 base and J by 2 bases, with 4 bases of the junction left unmatched. CDR3 loop: CASSEVRGQGAYNEQFF. For the CDR3, the DNA is TGTGCCAGCAGTGAAGTGCGGGGACAGGGGGCCTACAATGAGCAGTTCTTC.

This clone has just one count. The genes are TRBV11-1 and TRBJ2-3; TRBD2 aligns across 14 bases. The CDR3 loop spans 16 amino acids. Germline V gene data show CDR1 as SGHAT and CDR2 as FQDESV (reference sequence). The V segment lost 3 bases and the J segment 6 bases; nucleotides outside the gene matches: 5. CDR3 coding DNA: TGTGCCAGCAGCTTGGGACTAGCGGGAGTAATCGATACGCAGTATTTT. As protein: CASSLGLAGVIDTQYF.

Ten or more counts support this clone. The rearrangement joins TRBV9 to TRBJ2-3; the D gene is possibly TRBD1 (6 bases). The CDR3 is 14 residues long. Looked up from germline, CDR1 is SGDLS and CDR2 is YYNGEE. V was shortened by 3 bases and J by 2 bases, with 10 bases between the two germline ends. The DNA for the CDR3 is TGTGCCAGCAGCGGGGGGCTTAACACAGATACGCAGTATTTT. Amino acids: CASSGGLNTDTQYF.

This clone came up many times. The CDR3 DNA is TGCAGTGCGGGGCGGGACAAGAATTCACCCCTCCACTTT. Its translation: CSAGRDKNSPLHF. The chain uses TRBV20-1 and TRBJ1-6; maybe TRBD1 (6 bases). The V gene's germline CDR1 is DFQATT and CDR2 SNEGSKA (reference sequence). The CDR3 runs 13 residues. With 6 bases removed from V and 7 bases from J, the gap between germline ends came to 13 bases.

This clone was detected once. This sequence joins TRBV7-2 and TRBJ2-7; D might be TRBD1 or TRBD2, each matching 5 bases. V was trimmed by 0 bases and J by 3 bases, leaving 12 bases between them. The CDR3 is 15 amino acids. Germline CDR1 is SGHTA and CDR2 is FQGNSA. CDR3 residues: CASSLARVGVYEQYF. CDR3 DNA sequence: TGTGCCAGCAGCTTAGCGCGCGTGGGGGTCTACGAGCAGTACTTC.

This chain uses TRBV20-1 with TRBJ2-3; 7 nucleotides agree with TRBD1. V lost 6 bases and J lost 1; bases outside the gene matches: 13. This CDR3 has 16 amino acids. Per the germline V gene, CDR1 is DFQATT and CDR2 is SNEGSKA (reference sequence). In nucleotides, the CDR3 is TGCAGTGCGAAACGGGCCTCAGGGGGAGGCACAGATACGCAGTATTTT. Translating gives CSAKRASGGGTDTQYF.

This clone has more than one count but fewer than ten. The chain is built from TRBV29-1 and TRBJ2-7; possibly TRBD2 for D (6 bases). Trimming removed 4 bases at V and 3 bases at J, with 13 bases between. This CDR3 has 13 amino acids. Germline CDR1 SQVTM, CDR2 ANQGSEA. CDR3 loop: CSVATGGNYEQYF. The CDR3 bases are TGCAGCGTTGCGACTGGCGGGAACTACGAGCAGTACTTC.

This clone was seen many times. V gene TRBV6-2 or TRBV6-3 combines with J gene TRBJ1-2, with D maybe TRBD1 (5 bases). V was shortened by 1 base and J by 7 bases, with 13 bases between the two germline ends. CDR3 length equals 14 residues. Germline values: CDR1 MNHEY, CDR2 SVGEGT. CDR3 protein: CASSYFGGEAGYTF. CDR3 DNA sequence: TGTGCCAGCAGTTACTTCGGGGGAGAGGCTGGCTACACCTTC.

This clone was recorded at least ten times. The chain couples TRBV24-1 to TRBJ2-2; a weak D match, TRBD1 (5 bases). This CDR3 region has 13 residues. Germline V gene data show CDR1 as KGHDR and CDR2 as SFDVKD. V dropped 10 bases and J dropped 2 bases, with 10 bases sitting between them. The CDR3 bases are TGTGCCACGATGACAGACAACACCGGGGAGCTGTTTTTT. It encodes CATMTDNTGELFF.

V usage is TRBV4-1 and J usage is TRBJ2-1; D tentatively fits TRBD1 or TRBD2 (7 bases each). The CDR3 is 15 amino acids. Germline values: CDR1 MGHRA, CDR2 YSYEKL. The V end lost 1 base, the J end lost 6 bases, and 13 bases lay between the germline ends. The CDR3, as DNA: TGCGCCAGCAGCCAAGCCCAGGGGGGGGTCAATGAGCAGTTCTTC. This codes for CASSQAQGGVNEQFF.

V and J are TRBV6-1 and TRBJ1-1, with D tentatively TRBD1 (6 bases). Germline CDR1 reads MNHNS; CDR2 reads SASEGT. Trimming stripped 9 bases from V and 6 bases from J, with 23 bases between. The CDR3 is 15 amino acids. The CDR3 protein is CARPDWGQGTSEAFF. The CDR3 nucleotides are TGTGCCAGACCGGACTGGGGGCAGGGTACATCTGAAGCTTTCTTT.

This clone was recorded many times. V is TRBV25-1 and J is TRBJ2-1; perhaps TRBD2 as D (6 bases). Per the germline V gene, CDR1 is MGHDK and CDR2 is SYGVNS. This CDR3 region has 15 residues. V was pared by 0 bases and J by 1 base, with 7 bases between. The CDR3 DNA sequence: TGTGCCAGCAGTGAATACCGGGGGTCCTACAATGAGCAGTTCTTC. Protein product: CASSEYRGSYNEQFF.

This clone was seen at least ten times. The chain recombines TRBV6-6 with TRBJ2-5, with a weak D call TRBD1 (6 bases). The germline gives CDR1 MNHNY, CDR2 SVGAGI (reference sequence). The CDR3 consists of 15 residues. Trimming took off 3 bases at V and 5 bases at J, with 16 bases between the two ends. The CDR3 DNA follows: TGTGCCAGCAGTTATGCAGGGGTTGAGGTGGAGACCCAGTACTTC. It specifies CASSYAGVEVETQYF.

This clone came up many times. CDR3 residues: CASRSTSGSRVGNEQFF. The CDR3 nucleotides are TGTGCCAGCAGATCGACTAGCGGGAGCCGAGTTGGCAATGAGCAGTTCTTC. V is TRBV28 and J is TRBJ2-1; 12 bases fit TRBD2. The CDR3 is 17 amino acids. Per the germline V gene, CDR1 is MDHEN and CDR2 is SYDVKM. V shed 6 bases, J shed 6 bases, and the junction held 12 bases outside the gene matches.

The chain has TRBV11-2 and TRBJ2-1, with 14 bases that match TRBD2. Trimming took 6 bases from V and 5 from J; bases not matched to a gene: 6. This CDR3 region has 16 residues. Germline CDR1 and CDR2: SGHAT and FQNNGV. In DNA, the CDR3 is TGTGCCAGCAGAACGGGACTAGCGGGAGCCCACAATGAGCAGTTCTTC. Translation gives CASRTGLAGAHNEQFF. Variable domain in full (rest from reference TRBV11-2 and TRBJ2-1): EAGVAQSPRYKIIEKRQSVAFWCNPISGHATLYWYQQILGQGPKLLIQFQNNGVVDDSQLPKDRFSAERLKGVDSTLKIQPAKLEDSAVYLCASRTGLAGAHNEQFFGPGTRLTVL.

This clone appeared many times. CDR3 sequence (DNA): TGTGCCAGCAGCTATAGCGGGTACAATGAGCAGTTCTTC. Its translation: CASSYSGYNEQFF. The rearrangement joins TRBV7-9 to TRBJ2-1; 7 bases are a match to TRBD2. Germline V CDR1 and CDR2: SEHNR, FQNEAQ (reference sequence). With 4 bases clipped from V and 4 bases from J, the junction kept 1 base outside the gene matches. This CDR3 comprises 13 residues.

This clone was seen at least ten times. This sequence joins TRBV28 and TRBJ2-3, with 7 bases aligning to TRBD2. J was trimmed by 6 bases and V by 5 bases; bases with no gene match: 8. The CDR3 has 14 amino acids. The V gene's germline CDR1 is MDHEN and CDR2 SYDVKM. Here the CDR3 DNA reads TGTGCCAGCAGTCTTCTAGCGGCCCGGGATACGCAGTATTTT. Residues: CASSLLAARDTQYF.

Many counts were recorded for this clone. This sequence joins TRBV19 and TRBJ2-1; 7 positions match TRBD1. The CDR3 runs 16 residues. Unmatched junction bases numbered 6, after V lost 4 bases and J lost 0 bases. Germline V gene data show CDR1 as LNHDA and CDR2 as SQIVND (reference sequence). CDR3 sequence (DNA): TGTGCCAGTAGTAGACAGGGACAGAGCTCCTACAATGAGCAGTTCTTC. As protein: CASSRQGQSSYNEQFF. Using reference TRBV19 and TRBJ2-1 for the parts outside the CDR3, the full variable domain is DGGITQSPKYLFRKEGQNVTLSCEQNLNHDAMYWYRQDPGQGLRLIYYSQIVNDFQKGDIAEGYSVSREKKESFPLTVTSAQKNPTAFYLCASSRQGQSSYNEQFFGPGTRLTVL.

Ten or more counts support this clone. This sequence joins TRBV5-1 and TRBJ2-5; D unresolved. CDR3 length: 13 amino acids. The germline gives CDR1 SGHRS, CDR2 YFSETQ. V lost 1 base and J lost 1, with 5 bases in between. Written as DNA, the CDR3 is TGCGCCAGCAGCTTGTTCAGCCAAGAGACCCAGTACTTC. Protein: CASSLFSQETQYF.

There are many counts of this clone. CDR3 bases: TGCGCCAGCAGTCACGGACAGGGGGCTTACGAGCAGTACTTC. This encodes CASSHGQGAYEQYF. This chain connects TRBV5-1 to TRBJ2-7; 11 nucleotides line up with TRBD1. CDR1 is SGHRS and CDR2 is YFSETQ in the germline V gene. This CDR3 comprises 14 residues. V lost 5 bases and J lost 4; bases outside the gene matches: 5.

This clone was observed at least ten times. This may be a read error, as it is one base from a much larger clone. The chain has TRBV11-3 and TRBJ2-3; 7 bases fit TRBD2. This CDR3 has 14 residues. Germline-derived CDR1 and CDR2 are SGHNT and YENEEA. V was pared by 8 bases and J by 1 base, with 6 bases of the junction left unmatched. CDR3 in amino acids: CASGGEVGTDTQYF. CDR3 bases: TGTGCCAGCGGGGGGGAGGTTGGCACAGATACGCAGTATTTT.